One sample yielded the 13 T cell receptor beta chains listed below, sequenced in a study of shared clonotypes between healthy human individuals (dated by TCRdb to about 2020). Library preparation employed the immunoSEQ multiplex PCR assay. The source is immuneACCESS, and TCRdb retained only in-frame sequences with V and J called. Part of the clones is not carried over; for the studies checked, unresolved V genes explain less than half of this, and the remainder is unexplained. The sample yields 550,000 to 850,000 clones; 72% were counted once. About 1.8% of the sample comes from the top ten. The specimen was memory CD4+ T cells sorted from blood. The cell subset or site label corresponds to: CD45RA-negative fraction. All receptors derive from a woman aged 25 to 45 in good health.

In this sample, this clone turned up many times. The chain has TRBV5-1 and TRBJ2-3, with D maybe TRBD1 (5 bases). Germline V lookup: CDR1 SGHRS, CDR2 YFSETQ. The CDR3 loop spans 16 amino acids. The V and J ends lost 0 bases and 2 bases respectively, with 13 bases between them. The CDR3 DNA reads as TGCGCCAGCAGCTTGGGCCGACAGAGTGACACAGATACGCAGTATTTT. The encoded protein is CASSLGRQSDTDTQYF. The complete variable domain, with remaining parts taken from reference TRBV5-1 and TRBJ2-3, reads KAGVTQTPRYLIKTRGQQVTLSCSPISGHRSVSWYQQTPGQGLQFLFEYFSETQRNKGNFPGRFSGRQFSNSRSEMNVSTLELGDSALYLCASSLGRQSDTDTQYFGPGTRLTVL.

Notes on this clone: A read error is possible here, since a much larger clone lies one base away. This sample includes further DNA sequences coding for the same CDR3. The V and J genes are TRBV7-7 and TRBJ2-1, with a tentative D call TRBD1 (6 bases). CDR1 is SSHAT and CDR2 is FNYEAQ in the germline V gene (reference sequence). V gave up 2 bases and J gave up 0 bases, with 8 bases separating them. This CDR3 has 15 amino acids. CDR3 residues: CASSLTGSSYNEQFF. CDR3 bases: TGTGCCAGCAGCTTAACAGGGAGCTCCTACAATGAGCAGTTCTTC.

The chain uses TRBV5-1 and TRBJ2-2; unclear D gene. V lost 2 bases and J lost 3, with 8 bases in between. Per the germline V gene, CDR1 is SGHRS and CDR2 is YFSETQ. The CDR3 runs 14 residues. This CDR3 is CASSFIHDTGELFF. The CDR3 region has the DNA TGCGCCAGCAGCTTTATTCACGACACCGGGGAGCTGTTTTTT.

This clone was observed at least ten times. The rearrangement links TRBV5-1 to TRBJ2-2; D is perhaps TRBD2 (5 bases). CDR3 length: 16 residues. CDR1 and CDR2 from the germline V gene are SGHRS and YFSETQ. The V and J ends lost 0 bases and 5 bases respectively, with 14 bases between them. The CDR3 loop reads CASSLAGEPGTGELFF. The CDR3, as DNA: TGCGCCAGCAGCTTGGCTGGGGAGCCAGGAACCGGGGAGCTGTTTTTT.

The V call is TRBV4-1, the J call TRBJ1-1; a weak D match, TRBD1 (5 bases). This CDR3 is 14 amino acids long. The germline V gene encodes CDR1 MGHRA and CDR2 YSYEKL. V lost 4 bases, J lost 6 bases, and 15 bases lay in between. DNA of the CDR3: TGCGCCAGCAGCCCCCGTGGGGCGGGGGCTGAAGCTTTCTTT. Protein product: CASSPRGAGAEAFF.

The chain joins TRBV2 to TRBJ2-7, with 11 nucleotides matching TRBD1. The CDR3 loop spans 14 amino acids. CDR1 and CDR2 from the germline V gene are SNHLY and FYNNEI. V lost 6 bases, J lost 8 bases, and 9 bases stayed unmatched. The CDR3 region has the DNA TGTGCCAGCAGGGGGACAGGGGGGCTAGTCCAGCAGTACTTC. It translates to CASRGTGGLVQQYF.

CDR3 loop: CASSTIQGTEAFF. The CDR3 DNA reads TGTGCCAGTAGTACGATACAGGGAACTGAAGCTTTCTTT. The V and J genes are TRBV19 and TRBJ1-1; a weak D match, TRBD1 (6 bases). The V end lost 4 bases, the J end lost 5 bases, and 11 bases lay between the germline ends. Germline CDR1 LNHDA, CDR2 SQIVND (reference sequence). The length of the CDR3 is 13 residues.

This sequence joins TRBV6-1 and TRBJ2-1, with a tentative D call TRBD2 (5 bases). V was shortened by 5 bases and J by 5 bases, with 10 bases between the two germline ends. This CDR3 is 13 amino acids long. The germline V gene encodes CDR1 MNHNS and CDR2 SASEGT. CDR3 region: CASSQAGDNEQFF. The CDR3 region has the DNA TGTGCCAGCAGTCAGGCGGGTGACAATGAGCAGTTCTTC.

The sample holds a few counts of this clone. The gene calls are TRBV5-1 and TRBJ1-1; 9 nucleotides agree with TRBD1. This CDR3 comprises 15 residues. V gave up 3 bases and J gave up 1 base; unmatched junction bases: 4. Germline V gene data show CDR1 as SGHRS and CDR2 as YFSETQ. The CDR3 is CASSSETGGNTEAFF. The CDR3 bases are TGCGCCAGCAGCTCCGAGACAGGGGGGAACACTGAAGCTTTCTTT.

The V gene is TRBV5-4, the J gene TRBJ2-7; 9 bases agree with TRBD1. The CDR3 is made up of 13 amino acids. V trimming: 4 bases; J trimming: 2 bases; junction bases outside the gene matches: 1. The germline V gene has CDR1 SGHNT and CDR2 YYREEE (reference sequence). DNA for the CDR3: TGTGCCAGCAGCAGGGACAGGGCCTACGAGCAGTACTTC. This encodes CASSRDRAYEQYF.

V gene TRBV28 combines with J gene TRBJ2-7; TRBD1 matches 7 bases. CDR1 is MDHEN and CDR2 is SYDVKM in the germline V gene. CDR3 length equals 13 residues. The junction had 5 bases not matched to a gene; V was cut back by 7 bases and J by 2 bases. The CDR3 spells CASKRDSTYEQYF. Here the CDR3 DNA reads TGTGCCAGCAAACGGGACAGCACCTACGAGCAGTACTTC. The full variable domain, in which reference TRBV28 and TRBJ2-7 provide the parts outside the CDR3, is DVKVTQSSRYLVKRTGEKVFLECVQDMDHENMFWYRQDPGLGLRLIYFSYDVKMKEKGDIPEGYSVSREKKERFSLILESASTNQTSMYLCASKRDSTYEQYFGPGTRLTVT.

This rearrangement joins TRBV28 to TRBJ2-7, with D possibly being TRBD1 (6 bases). The CDR3 consists of 17 residues. CDR1 is MDHEN, CDR2 SYDVKM, per germline. Trimming took 2 bases from V and 2 from J, leaving 19 bases between them. The CDR3 loop reads CASSLPVEGEITYEQYF. CDR3 nucleotide sequence: TGTGCCAGCAGTTTACCTGTTGAGGGGGAAATAACCTACGAGCAGTACTTC.

The rearrangement joins TRBV7-7 to TRBJ2-5; TRBD1 agrees at 8 bases. Per the germline V gene, CDR1 is SSHAT and CDR2 is FNYEAQ (reference sequence). This CDR3 is 14 amino acids long. Unmatched junction bases numbered 2, after V lost 5 bases and J lost 0 bases. The CDR3 is CASSGQGNQETQYF. The CDR3 nucleotides are TGTGCCAGCAGCGGACAGGGAAACCAAGAGACCCAGTACTTC.